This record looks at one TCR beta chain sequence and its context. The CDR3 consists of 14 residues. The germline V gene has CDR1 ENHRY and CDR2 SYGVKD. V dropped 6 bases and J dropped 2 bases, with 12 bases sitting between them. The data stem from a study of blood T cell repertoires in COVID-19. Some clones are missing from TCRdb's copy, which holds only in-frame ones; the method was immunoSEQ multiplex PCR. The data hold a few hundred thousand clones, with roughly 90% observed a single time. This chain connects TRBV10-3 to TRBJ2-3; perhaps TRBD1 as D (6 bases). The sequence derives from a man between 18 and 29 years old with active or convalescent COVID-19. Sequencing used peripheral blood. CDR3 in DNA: TGTGCCATCAGCAAGACAGGTTTCACAGATACGCAGTATTTT. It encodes CAISKTGFTDTQYF.